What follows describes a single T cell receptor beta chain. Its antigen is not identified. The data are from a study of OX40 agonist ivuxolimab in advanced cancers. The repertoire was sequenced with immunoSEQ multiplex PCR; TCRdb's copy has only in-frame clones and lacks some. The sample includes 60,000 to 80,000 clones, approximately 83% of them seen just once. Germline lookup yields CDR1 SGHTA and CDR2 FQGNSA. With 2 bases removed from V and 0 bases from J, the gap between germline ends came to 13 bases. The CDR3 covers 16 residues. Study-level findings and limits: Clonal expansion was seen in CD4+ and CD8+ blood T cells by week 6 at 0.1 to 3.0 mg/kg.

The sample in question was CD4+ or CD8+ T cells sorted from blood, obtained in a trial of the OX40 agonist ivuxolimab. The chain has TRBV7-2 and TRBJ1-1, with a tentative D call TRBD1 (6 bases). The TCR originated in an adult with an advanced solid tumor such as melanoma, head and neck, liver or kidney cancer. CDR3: CASSLQGSVMNTEAFF. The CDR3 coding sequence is TGTGCCAGCAGCTTACAGGGGTCAGTAATGAACACTGAAGCTTTCTTT.